These T cell receptor beta chains were read from a single sample in a study of blood T cell repertoires in COVID-19. Libraries were prepared by immunoSEQ multiplex PCR; TCRdb keeps only in-frame clonotypes and omits some of them. Among more than 200,000 clones, roughly 84% were seen once, and the ten largest hold roughly a tenth. Source material: peripheral blood. The receptors here all came from a woman over 75 with COVID-19, enrolled during active disease. CDR3s include the opening cysteine and the closing phenylalanine or tryptophan. D genes are given only for firm matches. Clone size is given for some rows only: seen once, a few or many times, or a class if the clone is expanded.

size: once; V: TRBV6-5; J: TRBJ1-1; D: TRBD1; CDR3: CASRRGQGRTEAFF; DNA: TGTGCCAGCAGGCGCGGACAGGGCCGGACTGAAGCTTTCTTT
size: NA; V: TRBV6-1; J: TRBJ2-5; D: TRBD2; CDR3: CASSVGTIAGGETQYF; DNA: TGTGCCAGCAGTGTGGGGACTATAGCGGGGGGGGAGACCCAGTACTTC
size: NA; V: TRBV2; J: TRBJ2-5; D: NA; CDR3: CASRAQETQYF; DNA: TGTGCCAGCAGGGCTCAAGAGACCCAGTACTTC
size: NA; V: TRBV6-2/TRBV6-3; J: TRBJ1-2; D: NA; CDR3: CASSTYPSNYGYTF; DNA: TGTGCCAGCAGTACTTATCCCTCTAACTATGGCTACACCTTC
size: NA; V: TRBV4-3; J: TRBJ2-6; D: NA; CDR3: CASSQDRQSTSGANVLTF; DNA: TGCGCCAGCAGCCAAGATAGACAGTCGACCTCTGGGGCCAACGTCCTGACTTTC
size: NA; V: TRBV5-5; J: TRBJ1-5; D: NA; CDR3: CASSGAHREPQHF; DNA: TGTGCCAGCAGCGGGGCCCATCGGGAGCCCCAGCATTTT
size: NA; V: TRBV27; J: TRBJ1-3; D: NA; CDR3: CASSLTGSGNTIYF; DNA: TGTGCCAGCAGTTTAACAGGCTCTGGAAACACCATATATTTT
size: NA; V: TRBV6-5; J: TRBJ1-3; D: NA; CDR3: CASRLDSSGNTIYF; DNA: TGTGCCAGCAGACTGGACAGCTCTGGAAACACCATATATTTT
size: NA; V: TRBV5-5; J: TRBJ2-2; D: TRBD1; CDR3: CASSKGQGTVTGELFF; DNA: TGTGCCAGCAGCAAGGGACAGGGGACCGTCACCGGGGAGCTGTTTTTT
size: NA; V: TRBV4-2; J: TRBJ2-7; D: TRBD2; CDR3: CASSQVGLAGNSYEQYF; DNA: TGTGCCAGCAGCCAAGTGGGACTAGCGGGGAACTCCTACGAGCAGTACTTC
size: once; V: TRBV7-9; J: TRBJ2-2; D: NA; CDR3: CASSLARTINTGELFF; DNA: TGTGCCAGCAGCTTAGCTCGGACTATAAACACCGGGGAGCTGTTTTTT
size: few; V: TRBV5-1; J: TRBJ2-7; D: NA; CDR3: CASSLLPGHNYEQYF; DNA: TGCGCCAGCAGCCTGCTCCCGGGACATAACTACGAGCAGTACTTC